A single sample gave rise to the 13 T cell receptor beta chains below, sequenced in a study of cytomegalovirus exposure and HLA in healthy donors. Primers: 60 Vbeta forward and 13 Jbeta reverse. Only in-frame clones appear in the TCRdb table, and some are missing; sequencing was by immunoSEQ multiplex PCR. In the table there are approximately 130,000 clones, approximately 8% of which are singletons. What was sequenced was PBMCs. The source of these receptors is a woman in her 40s in good health and CMV-seropositive.

The V call is TRBV9, the J call TRBJ2-7; 7 bases are shared with TRBD1. V lost 3 bases, J lost 5 bases, and 8 bases stayed unmatched. This CDR3 region has 14 residues. The germline V gene has CDR1 SGDLS and CDR2 YYNGEE. The DNA for the CDR3 is TGTGCCAGCAGCGCAGGACAGGTATACCACGAGCAGTACTTC. This gives the protein CASSAGQVYHEQYF.

A few counts support this clone. The genes are TRBV27 and TRBJ2-7, with 7 nucleotides matching TRBD1. The CDR3 runs to 16 residues. Germline CDR1 reads MNHEY; CDR2 reads SMNVEV (reference sequence). With V trimmed by 6 bases and J by 0 bases, 11 bases remained unmatched. The DNA for the CDR3 is TGTGCCAGCAGGGCCTGGCAGGGACAGAGCTCCTACGAGCAGTACTTC. As protein: CASRAWQGQSSYEQYF.

This clone was seen a few times. The chain couples TRBV7-2 to TRBJ1-1; no firm D call. The CDR3 has 18 residues. Trimming left V 1 base short and J 1 base short, with 19 bases between. Germline assignment: CDR1 SGHTA and CDR2 FQGNSA. The CDR3: CASSLGVRTGEGNTEAFF. The CDR3 coding sequence is TGTGCCAGCAGCTTAGGTGTTAGGACTGGAGAGGGGAACACTGAAGCTTTCTTT. The full variable domain, with the rest looked up from reference TRBV7-2 and TRBJ1-1, is GAGVSQSPSNKVTEKGKDVELRCDPISGHTALYWYRQSLGQGLEFLIYFQGNSAPDKSGLPSDRFSAERTGGSVSTLTIQRTQQEDSAVYLCASSLGVRTGEGNTEAFFGQGTRLTVV.

The V gene is TRBV6-1, the J gene TRBJ1-5, with unresolved D. CDR1 is MNHNS, CDR2 SASEGT, per germline. The V gene lost 8 bases and the J gene lost 0 bases, with 8 bases spanning the gap. The CDR3 runs 13 residues. This CDR3 is CASRQYSNQPQHF. In nucleotides, the CDR3 is TGTGCCAGCCGCCAGTATAGCAATCAGCCCCAGCATTTT.

This clone was found a few times. This chain uses TRBV29-1 with TRBJ1-2; D remains ambiguous. V was clipped by 7 bases and J by 2 bases, with 14 bases between them. Germline V CDR1 and CDR2: SQVTM, ANQGSEA. CDR3 length: 13 residues. The CDR3 DNA is TGCAGCGGAGGCATGACTGAGAACTATGGCTACACCTTC. Translation: CSGGMTENYGYTF.

A few counts support this clone. V usage is TRBV15 and J usage is TRBJ1-1; no definite D call. The CDR3 runs to 15 residues. CDR1 is LNHNV and CDR2 is YYDKDF in the germline V gene (reference sequence). Trimming stripped 0 bases from V and 10 bases from J, with 18 bases between. CDR3 in amino acids: CATSRDRGTPSGAFF. For the CDR3, the DNA is TGTGCCACCAGCAGAGATCGAGGAACCCCGAGTGGAGCTTTCTTT.

This clone was detected a few times. V and J are TRBV19 and TRBJ1-1; a weak D match, TRBD1 (6 bases). CDR1 is LNHDA, CDR2 SQIVND, per germline (reference sequence). V gave up 4 bases and J gave up 5 bases, with 17 bases separating them. The CDR3 sequence is 15 residues long. This chain's CDR3 is CASSTPVGRGTEAFF. CDR3 bases: TGTGCCAGTAGTACCCCTGTGGGCAGGGGAACTGAAGCTTTCTTT.

The sample holds a few counts of this clone. The gene calls are TRBV2 and TRBJ1-1; D is perhaps TRBD1 (6 bases). This CDR3 comprises 14 residues. V lost 3 bases, J lost 1 base, and 9 bases lay in between. CDR1 and CDR2 from the germline V gene are SNHLY and FYNNEI. CDR3 loop: CASSDVTGNTEAFF. The DNA of the CDR3 is TGTGCCAGCAGTGACGTGACAGGGAACACTGAAGCTTTCTTT.

This clone appeared a few times. J is TRBJ1-2 and V is TRBV11-2; 9 bases agree with TRBD1. V trimming: 10 bases; J trimming: 7 bases; junction bases outside the gene matches: 13. The CDR3 spans 14 residues. The V gene's germline CDR1 is SGHAT and CDR2 FQNNGV. The CDR3 DNA is TGTGCCACCAAGCCACAGGGGGCATTGGGTGGCTACACCTTC. Amino acids: CATKPQGALGGYTF.

This clone was detected only a few times. V is TRBV30 and J is TRBJ1-4; TRBD1 matches at 9 bases. The germline V gene has CDR1 GTSNPN and CDR2 SVGIG (reference sequence). Trimming cost V 6 bases and J 0 bases; bases outside gene matches: 2. The CDR3 length is 14 residues. The CDR3 coding sequence is TGTGCCTGTTGGACAGGGGCAACTAATGAAAAACTGTTTTTT. Amino acids: CACWTGATNEKLFF.

The sample holds a few counts of this clone. This chain connects TRBV13 to TRBJ2-5, with no clear D. V lost 7 bases to trimming and J lost 4 bases, with 7 bases between them. The CDR3 runs 11 residues. Germline V gene data show CDR1 as PRHDT and CDR2 as FYEKMQ (reference sequence). The CDR3 is CASNEAETQYF. CDR3 bases: TGTGCCAGCAACGAAGCAGAGACCCAGTACTTC.

This clone has only a few counts. The chain uses TRBV6-6 and TRBJ2-7, with 7 bases fitting TRBD2. V trimming: 7 bases; J trimming: 2 bases; junction bases outside the gene matches: 5. Germline lookup yields CDR1 MNHNY and CDR2 SVGAGI (reference sequence). This CDR3 comprises 13 residues. CDR3 nucleotides: TGTGCCAGCAAGGTGGGAGGGACCTACGAGCAGTACTTC. This codes for CASKVGGTYEQYF.

This clone was detected only a few times. The V gene is TRBV7-2, the J gene TRBJ2-7; 8 bases match TRBD1. V lost 3 bases, J lost 1 base, and 5 bases stayed unmatched. Germline-derived CDR1 and CDR2 are SGHTA and FQGNSA. This CDR3 has 15 residues. CDR3 sequence: CASSFSGTGSYEQYF. The CDR3 nucleotides read TGTGCCAGCAGCTTTTCCGGGACAGGATCCTACGAGCAGTACTTC.